This T cell receptor (beta chain) is from a study of identical twins. General study findings and limits: Within cord blood, abundant beta clonotypes carried fewer insertions, but memory repertoires showed no such trend.

TCRdb used MiXCR to reprocess the 5' RACE reads, holding one entry per CDR3 protein. The sample has 400,000 to 550,000 distinct CDR3 sequences, roughly an eighth seen once; the top ten hold about 0.97%. V dropped 4 bases and J dropped 1; count of bases not matched to a gene: 6. The CDR3 extends over 15 amino acids. Per the germline V gene, CDR1 is KGHSH and CDR2 is LQKENI. On this clonotype itself: As yet, its antigen is unknown.

A further study also used this sample, focusing on yellow fever vaccine responses in identical twins.

This chain joins TRBV18 and TRBJ1-1; TRBD1 agrees at 7 bases. The sample taken for sequencing was CD4+ T cells sorted from blood. This receptor was identified in a woman younger than 35 in good health. CDR3 residues: CASSQQGRENTEAFF. The CDR3 nucleotides are TGTGCCAGCTCACAACAGGGGAGAGAGAACACTGAAGCTTTCTTT. The full variable domain, completed using reference TRBV18 and TRBJ1-1, is NAGVMQNPRHLVRRRGQEARLRCSPMKGHSHVYWYRQLPEEGLKFMVYLQKENIIDESGMPKERFSAEFPKEGPSILRIQQVVRGDSAAYFCASSQQGRENTEAFFGQGTRLTVV.